The 22 T cell receptor beta chains in this list originate from one sample, sequenced in a study of tumor and adjacent non-tumor tissue in lung cancer. This sample's RNA came from whole unsorted tissue. More than 3 cm separated this lung sample from the edge of the tumor. The library came from three nested PCR rounds adapted from ARM-PCR protocols. TCRdb itself ran the multiplex PCR reads through MiXCR, one entry per CDR3 protein. The repertoire includes about 110,000 distinct CDR3 sequences, roughly two thirds of them detected once, and 15% to 20% sits in the top ten. The material sequenced was distant non-tumor lung tissue. The receptors were sampled from a man in his sixties with non-small cell lung cancer.

This clonotype was counted a few times. This may stem from a read error, because a much larger clone lies one nucleotide away. This sequence joins TRBV6-5 and TRBJ2-1, with D unresolved. The CDR3 is made up of 12 amino acids. Germline values: CDR1 MNHEY, CDR2 SVGAGI. The CDR3 nucleotides are TGTGCCAGCAGATCGCGATACTTTGAGCAGCTCTTC. Its translation is CASRSRYFEQLF.

For this clonotype: A read error may produce the germline difference seen at one junction end. V and J are TRBV20-1 and TRBJ2-7, with D tentatively TRBD1 (6 bases). This CDR3 is built from 13 residues. Per germline, CDR1 DFQATT and CDR2 SNEGSKA (reference sequence). The CDR3 region has the DNA TGCAGTGCTAGAGTTTCGGGTTTGGGACAATTCCTCTTC. Its protein is CSARVSGLGQFLF.

With respect to this clonotype: An end of the junction does not agree with germline; a read error may underlie this. The V call is TRBV20-1, the J call TRBJ2-3; D possibly matches TRBD1 or TRBD2 (6 bases each). In germline, CDR1 is DFQATT, CDR2 SNEGSKA (reference sequence). The CDR3 is made up of 16 amino acids. The CDR3 DNA follows: TGCAGTGCTTGTGGCGCTTGGGGGGCTAGCATAGATACGCAGTATTTT. Its protein is CSACGAWGASIDTQYF.

A note on this clonotype: One end of the junction varies from germline; a read error may be responsible. The chain links TRBV14 to TRBJ2-5; D remains ambiguous. The CDR3 contains 15 residues. CDR1 is SGHDN and CDR2 is FVKESK in the germline V gene. In DNA, the CDR3 is TGTTCCAGCTGCCAAGAACGGACGGCTTCGGAGACCCAGTACTTC. Translated, it gives CSSCQERTASETQYF.

Concerning this clonotype: The junction differs from germline at one of its ends, possibly a read error. The rearrangement uses TRBV5-4 and TRBJ2-2, with D maybe TRBD1 (8 bases). Germline lookup yields CDR1 SGHNT and CDR2 YYREEE (reference sequence). This CDR3 is 13 amino acids long. This CDR3 is CVSRGDRSGELFF. Written as DNA, the CDR3 is TGTGTCAGCAGAGGGGACAGGAGCGGGGAGCTATTTTTT.

Points on this clonotype: An end of the junction does not agree with germline; a read error may underlie this. The V call is TRBV5-1, the J call TRBJ2-3; tentatively, D is TRBD1 (5 bases). The germline gives CDR1 SGHRS, CDR2 YFSETQ. CDR3 length equals 13 residues. The DNA for the CDR3 is TGCGCCGGCAGCTCGGACACGACCCATACGCAGTATTTT. This gives the protein CAGSSDTTHTQYF.

Concerning this clonotype itself: A much larger clone lies one base from this, so it may be a read error. The gene calls are TRBV20-1 and TRBJ1-2; perhaps TRBD1 as D (6 bases). In germline, CDR1 is DFQATT, CDR2 SNEGSKA (reference sequence). CDR3 size: 13 residues. DNA of the CDR3: TGCAGTGCTAGACGGGACATCCAGTCTGGCCACACCTTC. This sequence encodes CSARRDIQSGHTF.

In the case of this clonotype: One junction end disagrees with the germline gene, perhaps due to a read error. The chain is built from TRBV6-5 and TRBJ2-2; the D gene could be TRBD1 or TRBD2 (5 bases each). The V gene's germline CDR1 is MNHEY and CDR2 SVGAGI. This CDR3 is 17 amino acids long. As DNA, the CDR3 is TGTGCCAGCAGTTACTCGTATGAGGGGATCAACACCGGGAAGCTGCTTTTT. It yields the protein CASSYSYEGINTGKLLF.

With regard to this clonotype: Germline is not matched at one junction end, which may reflect a read error. The chain uses TRBV12-3 or TRBV12-4 and TRBJ2-7; either TRBD1 or TRBD2 may fit D (5 bases each). This CDR3 is built from 13 residues. DNA for the CDR3: TGTGCCTGCAGCCACTCTGGGGGATACGAGCAGTACTTC. It translates to CACSHSGGYEQYF.

A word on this clonotype: One base away lies a much larger clone, so this may be a sequencing read error. The rearrangement joins TRBV6-1 to TRBJ2-1, with D possibly being TRBD1 (6 bases). The germline V gene encodes CDR1 MNHNS and CDR2 SASEGT. The length of the CDR3 is 13 residues. Written as DNA, the CDR3 is TGTGTCAGCAGTGGACAGCTTTATGGTGAGCAGTTCTTC. Translated, it gives CVSSGQLYGEQFF.

This clonotype was counted many times. The chain is built from TRBV12-3 or TRBV12-4 and TRBJ2-3; no clear D gene. V was pared by 5 bases and J by 4 bases, with 13 bases between. CDR3 size: 14 residues. Written as DNA, the CDR3 is TGTGCCAGCAGTAAAAGCACCATACCAGATACGCAGTATTTT. Its protein is CASSKSTIPDTQYF.

As regards this clonotype: No conserved phenylalanine or tryptophan ends this CDR3, so it is likely a read error. The chain combines TRBV12-3 or TRBV12-4 with TRBJ1-3; a weak D match, TRBD1 (5 bases). CDR3 size: 14 residues. Trimming pared 4 bases from V and 5 bases from J, leaving 12 bases between. The CDR3 reads CASSSDSNRNTIYS. The DNA for the CDR3 is TGTGCCAGCAGTTCAGACAGTAACAGAAACACCATATATTCT.

The chain has TRBV20-1 and TRBJ1-4; no clear D gene. The germline V gene has CDR1 DFQATT and CDR2 SNEGSKA (reference sequence). This CDR3 has 18 amino acids. The V end lost 0 bases, the J end lost 5 bases, and 22 bases lay between the germline ends. The CDR3 sequence is CSARDVNSDRNLNEKLFF. CDR3 bases: TGCAGTGCTAGAGATGTAAACAGTGATCGCAACTTAAATGAAAAACTGTTTTTT.

Points on this clonotype: The junction shows a germline mismatch at one end, possibly a read error. The chain combines TRBV7-9 with TRBJ2-1, with 7 bases matching TRBD2. Per germline, CDR1 SEHNR and CDR2 FQNEAQ (reference sequence). This CDR3 has 12 amino acids. In nucleotides, the CDR3 is TGTGTCAGCAGCTTAGGGGCGGGAGCACAGTTCTTC. Amino acids: CVSSLGAGAQFF.

V and J are TRBV6-5 and TRBJ2-3; D possibly corresponds to TRBD1 (5 bases). This CDR3 has 15 amino acids. Germline loops: CDR1 MNHEY, CDR2 SVGAGI. V lost 10 bases, J lost 6 bases, and 23 bases lay in between. CDR3 sequence reads: CAINRQTSSTDTQYF. As DNA, the CDR3 is TGTGCCATCAACCGACAGACCTCCTCCACGGATACGCAGTATTTT.

The chain carries TRBV28 and TRBJ1-1, with a possible D match to TRBD1 (5 bases). Trimming cost V 3 bases and J 2 bases, with 16 bases left between them. There are 16 residues in the CDR3. The germline V gene has CDR1 MDHEN and CDR2 SYDVKM. As DNA, the CDR3 is TGTGCCAGCAGTTTTGTGGGGGTGGGGGAAAACACTGAAGCTTTCTTT. This encodes CASSFVGVGENTEAFF.

In the case of this clonotype: This could be a read error, since a much larger clone is one nucleotide away. The chain carries TRBV5-4 and TRBJ2-5, with D possibly called TRBD1 or TRBD2 (5 bases each). Germline CDR1 and CDR2: SGHNT and YYREEE (reference sequence). V gave up 1 base and J gave up 6 bases, with 16 bases separating them. The CDR3 totals 15 residues. In DNA form, the CDR3 reads TGTGCCAGCAGCTTGATGGGTTCGGGGCAAAAGACCCAGTACTTC. The encoded protein is CASSLMGSGQKTQYF.

The gene calls are TRBV13 and TRBJ2-7; perhaps D is TRBD1 or TRBD2 (5 bases each). Looked up from germline, CDR1 is PRHDT and CDR2 is FYEKMQ (reference sequence). The CDR3 runs to 13 residues. The V end lost 8 bases, the J end lost 3 bases, and 14 bases lay between the germline ends. The CDR3 DNA sequence: TGTGCCAGCTGCCGGGACCTCCTCTACGAGCAGTACTTC. As protein: CASCRDLLYEQYF.

The chain couples TRBV5-6 to TRBJ2-3; TRBD2 agrees at 9 bases. J was trimmed by 3 bases and V by 4 bases; bases with no gene match: 9. The germline V gene has CDR1 SGHDT and CDR2 YYEEEE. The length of the CDR3 is 16 residues. CDR3 in amino acids: CASSDLREGRTDTQYF. For the CDR3, the DNA is TGTGCCAGCAGCGATCTGCGGGAGGGCCGAACAGATACGCAGTATTTT. Full variable domain (remainder filled in from reference TRBV5-6 and TRBJ2-3): DAGVTQSPTHLIKTRGQQVTLRCSPKSGHDTVSWYQQALGQGPQFIFQYYEEEERQRGNFPDRFSGHQFPNYSSELNVNALLLGDSALYLCASSDLREGRTDTQYFGPGTRLTVL.

On this clonotype: The CDR3 does not close with the conserved phenylalanine or tryptophan, likely indicating a read error. The genes are TRBV4-2 and TRBJ1-5; D remains ambiguous. This CDR3 spans 13 amino acids. Per the germline V gene, CDR1 is LGHNA and CDR2 is YNFKEQ. Trimming took off 1 base at V and 7 bases at J, with 8 bases between the two ends. This CDR3 is CASSQGNSQPQHY. The CDR3 DNA reads TGTGCCAGCAGCCAAGGCAATTCCCAGCCCCAGCATTAT.

Worth noting for this clonotype: A much larger clone sits a single nucleotide away, making a read error possible. The gene calls are TRBV20-1 and TRBJ2-7, with D possibly being TRBD2 (5 bases). CDR1 and CDR2 (germline): DFQATT, SNEGSKA (reference sequence). The CDR3 has 12 residues. The CDR3 DNA follows: TGCAATGCTAGAGTTAATGCGGGCGAGCAGTACTTC. As protein: CNARVNAGEQYF.

Concerning this clonotype itself: It may be a read error: a sequence one base away is much more abundant. The genes are TRBV6-5 and TRBJ2-7; D not resolved. In germline, CDR1 is MNHEY, CDR2 SVGAGI. The CDR3 length is 13 residues. V was shortened by 10 bases and J by 0 bases, with 13 bases between the two germline ends. The CDR3 is CATKRSGSYEQYF. As DNA, the CDR3 is TGTGCCACCAAAAGGTCAGGCTCCTACGAGCAGTACTTC.